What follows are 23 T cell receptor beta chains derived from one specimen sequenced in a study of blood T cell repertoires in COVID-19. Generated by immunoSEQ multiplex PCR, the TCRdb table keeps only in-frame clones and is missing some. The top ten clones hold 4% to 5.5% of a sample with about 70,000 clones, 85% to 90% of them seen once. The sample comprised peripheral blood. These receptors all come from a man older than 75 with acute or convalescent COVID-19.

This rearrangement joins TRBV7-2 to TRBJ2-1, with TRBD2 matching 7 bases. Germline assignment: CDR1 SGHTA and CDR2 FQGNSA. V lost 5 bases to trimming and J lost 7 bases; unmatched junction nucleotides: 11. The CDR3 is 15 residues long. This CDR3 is CASSPYSTSRNEQFF. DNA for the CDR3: TGTGCCAGCAGCCCCTACTCGACTAGCCGTAATGAGCAGTTCTTC.

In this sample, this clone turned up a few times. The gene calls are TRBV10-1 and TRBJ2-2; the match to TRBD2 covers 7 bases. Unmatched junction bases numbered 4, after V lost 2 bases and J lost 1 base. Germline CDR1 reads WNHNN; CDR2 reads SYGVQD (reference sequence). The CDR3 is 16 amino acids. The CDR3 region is CASSEGGGVNTGELFF. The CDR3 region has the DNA TGCGCCAGCAGTGAGGGCGGGGGAGTGAACACCGGGGAGCTGTTTTTT.

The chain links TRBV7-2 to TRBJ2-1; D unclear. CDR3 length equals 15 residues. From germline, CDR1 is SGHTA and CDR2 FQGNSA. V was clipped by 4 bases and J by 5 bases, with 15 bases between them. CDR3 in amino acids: CASSSTIDRDNEQFF. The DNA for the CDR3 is TGTGCCAGCAGCTCGACCATCGATCGGGACAATGAGCAGTTCTTC.

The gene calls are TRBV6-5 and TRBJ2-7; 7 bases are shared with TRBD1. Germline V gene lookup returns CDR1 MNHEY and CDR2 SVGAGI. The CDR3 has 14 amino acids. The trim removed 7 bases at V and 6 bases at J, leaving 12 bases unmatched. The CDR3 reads CASIPRTGLGEQYF. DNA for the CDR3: TGTGCCAGCATACCTCGGACAGGCCTAGGCGAGCAGTACTTC.

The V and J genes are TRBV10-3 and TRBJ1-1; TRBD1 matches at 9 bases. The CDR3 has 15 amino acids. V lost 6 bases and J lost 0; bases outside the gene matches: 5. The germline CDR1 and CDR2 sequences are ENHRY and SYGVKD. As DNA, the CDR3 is TGTGCCATCAGCCCCGGACAGGGGATGAACACTGAAGCTTTCTTT. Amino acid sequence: CAISPGQGMNTEAFF.

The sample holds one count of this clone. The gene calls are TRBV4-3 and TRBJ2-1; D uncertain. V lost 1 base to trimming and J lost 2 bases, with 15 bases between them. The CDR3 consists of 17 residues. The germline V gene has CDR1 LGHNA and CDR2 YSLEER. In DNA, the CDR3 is TGCGCCAGCAGCCAAGTATTCCTAGAAGCAGCCTACAATGAGCAGTTCTTC. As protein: CASSQVFLEAAYNEQFF.

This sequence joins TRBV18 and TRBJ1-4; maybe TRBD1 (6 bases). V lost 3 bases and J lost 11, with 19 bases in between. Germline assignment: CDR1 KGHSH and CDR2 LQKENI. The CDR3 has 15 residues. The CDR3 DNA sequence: TGTGCCAGCTCACCCGCAGGGGCGAGCCTCTGGAAACTGTTTTTT. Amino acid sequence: CASSPAGASLWKLFF.

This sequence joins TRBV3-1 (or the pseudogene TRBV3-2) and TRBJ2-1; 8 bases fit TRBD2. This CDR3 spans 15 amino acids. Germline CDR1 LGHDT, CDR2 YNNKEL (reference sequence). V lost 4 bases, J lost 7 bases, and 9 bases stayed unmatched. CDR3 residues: CASSLRAGEINEQFF. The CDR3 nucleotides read TGTGCCAGCAGCCTTCGAGCGGGAGAGATTAATGAGCAGTTCTTC.

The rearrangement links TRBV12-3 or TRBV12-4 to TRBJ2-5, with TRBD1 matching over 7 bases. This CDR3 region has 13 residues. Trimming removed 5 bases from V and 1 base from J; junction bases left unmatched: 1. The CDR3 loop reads CASSGQVQETQYF. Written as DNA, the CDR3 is TGTGCCAGCAGTGGACAGGTCCAAGAGACCCAGTACTTC.

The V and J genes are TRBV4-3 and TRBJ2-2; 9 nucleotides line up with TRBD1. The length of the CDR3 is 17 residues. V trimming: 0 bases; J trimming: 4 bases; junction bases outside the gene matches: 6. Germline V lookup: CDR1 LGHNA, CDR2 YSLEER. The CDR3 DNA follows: TGCGCCAGCAGCCAAGAATGGACAGGGGCTTCCACCGGGGAGCTGTTTTTT. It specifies CASSQEWTGASTGELFF.

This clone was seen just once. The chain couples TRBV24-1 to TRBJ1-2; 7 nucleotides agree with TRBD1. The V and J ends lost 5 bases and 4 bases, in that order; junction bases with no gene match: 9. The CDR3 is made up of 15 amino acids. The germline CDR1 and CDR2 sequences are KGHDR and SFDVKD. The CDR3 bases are TGTGCCACCAGTGCTTCCCGACAGGGCGGCTATGGCTACACCTTC. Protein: CATSASRQGGYGYTF.

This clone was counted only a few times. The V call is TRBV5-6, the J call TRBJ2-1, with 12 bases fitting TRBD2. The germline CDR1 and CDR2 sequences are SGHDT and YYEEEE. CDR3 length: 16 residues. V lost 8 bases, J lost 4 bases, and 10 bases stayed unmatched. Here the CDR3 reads CASTSGGMYNYNEQFF. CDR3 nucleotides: TGTGCCAGTACTAGCGGGGGGATGTATAATTACAATGAGCAGTTCTTC.

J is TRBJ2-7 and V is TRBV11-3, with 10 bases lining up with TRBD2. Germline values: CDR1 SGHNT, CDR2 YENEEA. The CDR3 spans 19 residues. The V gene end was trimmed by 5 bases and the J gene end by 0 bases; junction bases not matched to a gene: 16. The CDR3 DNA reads TGTGCCAGCAGCGACCTGAGCGGGAGGGCCCCATGGAGCTCCTACGAGCAGTACTTC. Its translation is CASSDLSGRAPWSSYEQYF.

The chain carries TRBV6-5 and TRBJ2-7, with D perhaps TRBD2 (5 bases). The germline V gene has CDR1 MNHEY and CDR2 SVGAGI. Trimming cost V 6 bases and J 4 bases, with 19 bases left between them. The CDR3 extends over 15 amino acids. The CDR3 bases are TGTGCCAGCAGAGTCAGTTATAGCGAAGAGTACGAGCAGTACTTC. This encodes CASRVSYSEEYEQYF.

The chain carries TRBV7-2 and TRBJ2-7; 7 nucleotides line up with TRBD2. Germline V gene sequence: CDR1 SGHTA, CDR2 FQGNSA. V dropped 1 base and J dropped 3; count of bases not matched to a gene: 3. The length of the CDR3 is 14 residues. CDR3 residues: CASSLEQRGYEQYF. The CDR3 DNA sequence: TGTGCCAGCAGCTTAGAGCAGCGGGGCTACGAGCAGTACTTC.

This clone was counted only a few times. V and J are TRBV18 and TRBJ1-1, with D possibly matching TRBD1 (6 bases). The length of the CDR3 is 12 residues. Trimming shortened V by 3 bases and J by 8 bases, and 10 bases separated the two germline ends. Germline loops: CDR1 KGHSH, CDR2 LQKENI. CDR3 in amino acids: CASSPKGTEAFF. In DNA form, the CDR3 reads TGTGCCAGCTCACCCAAGGGGACAGAAGCTTTCTTT.

The CDR3 reads CASSRDPGQANEKLFF. The CDR3, as DNA: TGTGCCAGCTCACGTGACCCGGGACAGGCTAATGAAAAACTGTTTTTT. The chain is built from TRBV18 and TRBJ1-4, with 8 bases fitting TRBD1. The CDR3 length is 16 residues. With 4 bases clipped from V and 3 bases from J, the junction kept 7 bases outside the gene matches. CDR1 is KGHSH, CDR2 LQKENI, per germline.

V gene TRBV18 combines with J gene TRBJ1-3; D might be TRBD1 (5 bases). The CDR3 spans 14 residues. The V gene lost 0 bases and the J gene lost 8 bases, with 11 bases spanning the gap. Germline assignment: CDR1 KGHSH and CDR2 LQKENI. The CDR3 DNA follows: TGTGCCAGCTCACCACCGGGCTCGGGGGACACCATATATTTT. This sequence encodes CASSPPGSGDTIYF. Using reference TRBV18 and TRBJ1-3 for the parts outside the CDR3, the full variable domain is NAGVMQNPRHLVRRRGQEARLRCSPMKGHSHVYWYRQLPEEGLKFMVYLQKENIIDESGMPKERFSAEFPKEGPSILRIQQVVRGDSAAYFCASSPPGSGDTIYFGEGSWLTVV.

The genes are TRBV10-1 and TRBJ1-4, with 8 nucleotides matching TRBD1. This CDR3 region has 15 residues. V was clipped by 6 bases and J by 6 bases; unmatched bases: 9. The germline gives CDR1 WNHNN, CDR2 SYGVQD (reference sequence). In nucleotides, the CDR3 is TGCGCCAGCAGCAAAGGACAGGGTCGGGATGAAAAACTGTTTTTT. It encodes CASSKGQGRDEKLFF.

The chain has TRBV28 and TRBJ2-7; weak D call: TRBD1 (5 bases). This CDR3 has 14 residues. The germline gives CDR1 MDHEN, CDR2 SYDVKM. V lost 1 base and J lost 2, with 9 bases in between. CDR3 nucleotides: TGTGCCAGCAGTTTATTGACAGCCCCCTACGAGCAGTACTTC. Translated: CASSLLTAPYEQYF.

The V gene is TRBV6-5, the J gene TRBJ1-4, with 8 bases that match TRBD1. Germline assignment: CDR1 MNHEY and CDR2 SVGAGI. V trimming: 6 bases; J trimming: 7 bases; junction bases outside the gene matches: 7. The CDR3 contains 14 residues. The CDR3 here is CASRPPGQVEKLFF. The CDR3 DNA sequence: TGTGCCAGCAGGCCCCCGGGACAGGTTGAAAAACTGTTTTTT.

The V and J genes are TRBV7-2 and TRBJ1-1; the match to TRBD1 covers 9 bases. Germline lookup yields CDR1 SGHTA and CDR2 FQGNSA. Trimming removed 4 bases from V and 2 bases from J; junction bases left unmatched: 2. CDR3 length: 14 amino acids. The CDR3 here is CASSWTGDNTEAFF. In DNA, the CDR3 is TGTGCCAGCAGCTGGACAGGGGATAACACTGAAGCTTTCTTT. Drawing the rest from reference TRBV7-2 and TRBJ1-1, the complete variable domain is GAGVSQSPSNKVTEKGKDVELRCDPISGHTALYWYRQSLGQGLEFLIYFQGNSAPDKSGLPSDRFSAERTGGSVSTLTIQRTQQEDSAVYLCASSWTGDNTEAFFGQGTRLTVV.

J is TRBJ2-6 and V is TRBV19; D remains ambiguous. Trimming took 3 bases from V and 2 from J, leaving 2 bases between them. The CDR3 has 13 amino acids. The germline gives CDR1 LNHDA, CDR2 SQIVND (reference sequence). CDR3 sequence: CASSITGANVLTF. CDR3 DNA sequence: TGTGCCAGTAGTATCACTGGGGCCAACGTCCTGACTTTC.